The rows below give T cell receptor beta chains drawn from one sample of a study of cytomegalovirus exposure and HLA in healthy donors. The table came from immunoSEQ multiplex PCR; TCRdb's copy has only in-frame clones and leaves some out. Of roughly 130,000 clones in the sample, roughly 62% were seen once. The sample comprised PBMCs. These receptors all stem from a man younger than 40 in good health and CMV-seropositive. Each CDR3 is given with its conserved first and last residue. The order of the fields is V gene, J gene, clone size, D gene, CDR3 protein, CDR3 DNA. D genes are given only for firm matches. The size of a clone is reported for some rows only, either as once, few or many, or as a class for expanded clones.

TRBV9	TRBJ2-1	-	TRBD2	CASSVGTSGSQRSYNEQFF	TGTGCCAGCAGCGTCGGGACTAGCGGTTCCCAGAGGAGCTACAATGAGCAGTTCTTC
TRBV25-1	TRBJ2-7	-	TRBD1	CASSGSTGLRYEQYF	TGTGCCAGCAGTGGCTCGACAGGGTTGAGGTACGAGCAGTACTTC
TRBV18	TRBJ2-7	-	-	CASSPGASAGYEQYF	TGTGCCAGCTCACCAGGGGCTAGCGCGGGGTACGAGCAGTACTTC
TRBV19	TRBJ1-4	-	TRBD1	CASSTFTGGPNEKLFF	TGTGCCAGTAGTACATTCACAGGGGGCCCTAATGAAAAACTGTTTTTT
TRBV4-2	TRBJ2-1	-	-	CASSQGLQQVYNEQFF	TGTGCCAGCAGCCAAGGGCTTCAACAGGTCTACAATGAGCAGTTCTTC
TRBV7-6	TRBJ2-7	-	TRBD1	CASSYRGQPNSYEQYF	TGTGCCAGCAGCTACCGGGGACAGCCCAATTCCTACGAGCAGTACTTC
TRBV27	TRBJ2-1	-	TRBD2	CASSLYGTRGHEQFF	TGTGCCAGCAGTTTATATGGGACTAGGGGACATGAGCAGTTCTTC
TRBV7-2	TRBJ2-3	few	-	CASSLGATLTDTQYF	TGTGCCAGCAGCTTAGGGGCCACCCTCACAGATACGCAGTATTTT
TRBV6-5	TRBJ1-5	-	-	CASSYSRHLNQPQHF	TGTGCCAGCAGTTACTCGCGGCATCTTAATCAGCCCCAGCATTTT
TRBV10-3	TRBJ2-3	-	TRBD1	CAISAATRGQRADTQYF	TGTGCCATCAGTGCAGCTACCAGGGGACAGAGGGCAGATACGCAGTATTTT
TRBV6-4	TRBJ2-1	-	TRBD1	CASSAMGQGRNEQFF	TGTGCCAGCAGTGCCATGGGACAGGGGCGAAATGAGCAGTTCTTC
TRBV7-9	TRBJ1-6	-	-	CASSTAGSPLHF	TGTGCCAGCAGCACTGCCGGGTCACCCCTCCACTTT